The clone carrying this T cell receptor (beta chain) was counted at least ten times. The data belong to a study of T-cell reconstitution after alpha-beta-depleted transplantation in children. The TCRbeta library was prepared with unique molecular identifiers. Using its own MiXCR run on the PCR reads, TCRdb lists one record per CDR3 protein. Among about 200,000 distinct CDR3 sequences listed, about 15% were seen once. The ends lost 0 bases at V and 11 bases at J; junction bases unmatched: 18. The V gene's germline CDR1 is DFQATT and CDR2 SNEGSKA (reference sequence). The length of the CDR3 is 18 residues.

This chain uses TRBV20-1 with TRBJ1-6, with TRBD1 matching over 8 bases. The sequenced sample was PBMCs from the stem cell graft donor, obtained from the stem cell graft. This sequence originates from a human donor who donated a stem cell graft to a child with acute lymphoblastic leukemia. CDR3 in amino acids: CSARDGLPRTGIGPPLHF. In DNA, the CDR3 is TGCAGTGCTAGAGATGGGTTGCCGAGGACAGGGATCGGGCCACCCCTCCACTTT.